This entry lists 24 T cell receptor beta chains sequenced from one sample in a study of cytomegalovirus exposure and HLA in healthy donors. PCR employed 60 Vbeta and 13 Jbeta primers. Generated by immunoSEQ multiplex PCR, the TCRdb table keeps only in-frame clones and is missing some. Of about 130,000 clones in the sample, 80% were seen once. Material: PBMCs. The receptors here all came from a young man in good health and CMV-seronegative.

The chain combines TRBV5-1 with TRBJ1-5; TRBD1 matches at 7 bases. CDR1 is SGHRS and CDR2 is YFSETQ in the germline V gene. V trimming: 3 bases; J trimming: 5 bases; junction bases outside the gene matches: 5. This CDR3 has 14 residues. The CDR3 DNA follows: TGCGCCAGCAGCTCGACAGGGATTGATCAGCCCCAGCATTTT. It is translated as CASSSTGIDQPQHF.

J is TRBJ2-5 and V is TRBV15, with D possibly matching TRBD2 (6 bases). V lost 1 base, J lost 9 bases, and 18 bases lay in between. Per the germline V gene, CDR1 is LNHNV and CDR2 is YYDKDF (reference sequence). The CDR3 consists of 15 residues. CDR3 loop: CATSRAPLADVAQYF. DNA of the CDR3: TGTGCCACCAGCAGAGCCCCACTAGCTGATGTCGCCCAGTACTTC.

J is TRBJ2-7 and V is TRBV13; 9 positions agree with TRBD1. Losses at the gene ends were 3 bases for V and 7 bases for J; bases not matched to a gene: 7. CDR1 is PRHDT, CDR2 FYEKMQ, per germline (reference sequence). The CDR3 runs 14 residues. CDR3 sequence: CASSFRDREGEQYF. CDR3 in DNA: TGTGCCAGCAGCTTCCGGGACAGGGAGGGAGAGCAGTACTTC.

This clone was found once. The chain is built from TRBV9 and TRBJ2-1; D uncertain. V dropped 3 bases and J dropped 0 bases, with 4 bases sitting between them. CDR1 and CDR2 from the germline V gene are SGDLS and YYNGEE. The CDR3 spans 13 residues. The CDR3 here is CASSGSSYNEQFF. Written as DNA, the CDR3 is TGTGCCAGCAGCGGGAGCTCCTACAATGAGCAGTTCTTC.

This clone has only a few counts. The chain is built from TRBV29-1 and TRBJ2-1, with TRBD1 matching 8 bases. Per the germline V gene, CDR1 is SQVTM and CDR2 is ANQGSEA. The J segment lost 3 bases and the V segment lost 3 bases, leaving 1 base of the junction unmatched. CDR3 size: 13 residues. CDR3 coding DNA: TGCAGCGTTGAGGGGACAGGCTACAATGAGCAGTTCTTC. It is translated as CSVEGTGYNEQFF.

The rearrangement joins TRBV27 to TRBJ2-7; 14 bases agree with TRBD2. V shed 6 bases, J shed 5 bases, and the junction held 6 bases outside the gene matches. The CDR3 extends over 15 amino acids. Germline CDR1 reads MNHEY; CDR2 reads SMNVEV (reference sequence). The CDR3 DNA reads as TGTGCCAGCAGCTCCGGGACTAGCGGGAGAAACGAGCAGTACTTC. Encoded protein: CASSSGTSGRNEQYF.

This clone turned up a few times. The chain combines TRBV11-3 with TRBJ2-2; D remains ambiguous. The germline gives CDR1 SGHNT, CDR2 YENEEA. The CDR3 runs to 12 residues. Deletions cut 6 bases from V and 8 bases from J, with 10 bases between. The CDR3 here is CASRYSEGELFF. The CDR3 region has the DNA TGTGCCAGCAGGTACTCGGAGGGGGAGCTGTTTTTT.

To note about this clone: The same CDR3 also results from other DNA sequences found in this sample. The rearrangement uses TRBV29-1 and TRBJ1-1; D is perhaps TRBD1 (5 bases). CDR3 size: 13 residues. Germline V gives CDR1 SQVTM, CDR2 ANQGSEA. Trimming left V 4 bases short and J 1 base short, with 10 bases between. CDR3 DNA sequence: TGCAGCGTTGCAGACGGGGGGAACACTGAAGCTTTCTTT. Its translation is CSVADGGNTEAFF.

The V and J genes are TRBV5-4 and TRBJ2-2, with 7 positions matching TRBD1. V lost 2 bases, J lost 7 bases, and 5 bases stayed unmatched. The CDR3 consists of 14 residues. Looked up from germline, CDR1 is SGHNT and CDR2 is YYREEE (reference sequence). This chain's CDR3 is CASSLGDRNGELFF. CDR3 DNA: TGTGCCAGCAGCTTAGGGGACAGAAACGGGGAGCTGTTTTTT.

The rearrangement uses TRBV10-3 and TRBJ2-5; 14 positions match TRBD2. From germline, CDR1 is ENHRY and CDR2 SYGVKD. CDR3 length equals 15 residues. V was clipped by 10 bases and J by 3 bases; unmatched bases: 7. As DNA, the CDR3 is TGTGCCACTGTCCCGGGACTAGCGGGGGAAGAGACCCAGTACTTC. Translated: CATVPGLAGEETQYF.

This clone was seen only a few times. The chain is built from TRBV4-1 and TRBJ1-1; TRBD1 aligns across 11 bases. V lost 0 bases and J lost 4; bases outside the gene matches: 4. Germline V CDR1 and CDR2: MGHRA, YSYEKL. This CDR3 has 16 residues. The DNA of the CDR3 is TGCGCCAGCAGCCAAGATACCGGGACAGGGGGCACTGAAGCTTTCTTT. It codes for CASSQDTGTGGTEAFF.

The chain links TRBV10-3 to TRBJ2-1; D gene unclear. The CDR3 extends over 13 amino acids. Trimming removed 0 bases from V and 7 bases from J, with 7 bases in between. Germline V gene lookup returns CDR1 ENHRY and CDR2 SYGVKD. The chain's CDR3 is CAISESNANEQFF. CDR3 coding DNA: TGTGCCATCAGTGAGTCCAACGCGAATGAGCAGTTCTTC.

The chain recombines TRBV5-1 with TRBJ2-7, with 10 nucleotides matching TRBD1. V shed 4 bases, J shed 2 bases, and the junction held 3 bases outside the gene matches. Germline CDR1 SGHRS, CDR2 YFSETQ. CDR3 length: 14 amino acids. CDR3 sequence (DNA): TGCGCCAGCAGCGGTGGACAGGGGGCCTACGAGCAGTACTTC. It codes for CASSGGQGAYEQYF.

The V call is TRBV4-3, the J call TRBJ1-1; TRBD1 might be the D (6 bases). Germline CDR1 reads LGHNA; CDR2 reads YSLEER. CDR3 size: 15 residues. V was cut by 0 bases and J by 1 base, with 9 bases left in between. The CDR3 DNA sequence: TGCGCCAGCAGCCAAGATCACAGGGCGAACACTGAAGCTTTCTTT. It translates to CASSQDHRANTEAFF.

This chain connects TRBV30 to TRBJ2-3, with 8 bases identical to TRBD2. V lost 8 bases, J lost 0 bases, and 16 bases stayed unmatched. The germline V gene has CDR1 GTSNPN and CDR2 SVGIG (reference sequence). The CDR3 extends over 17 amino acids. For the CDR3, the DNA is TGTGCCGGGGGGGGGTGGGCGGGAGGAACTAGCACAGATACGCAGTATTTT. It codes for CAGGGWAGGTSTDTQYF.

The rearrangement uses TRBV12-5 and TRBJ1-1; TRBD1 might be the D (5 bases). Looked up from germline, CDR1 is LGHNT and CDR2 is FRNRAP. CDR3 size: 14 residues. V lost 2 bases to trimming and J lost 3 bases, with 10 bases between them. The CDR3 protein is CASGLSQGYTEAFF. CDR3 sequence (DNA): TGTGCTAGTGGTTTGTCTCAGGGCTACACTGAAGCTTTCTTT.

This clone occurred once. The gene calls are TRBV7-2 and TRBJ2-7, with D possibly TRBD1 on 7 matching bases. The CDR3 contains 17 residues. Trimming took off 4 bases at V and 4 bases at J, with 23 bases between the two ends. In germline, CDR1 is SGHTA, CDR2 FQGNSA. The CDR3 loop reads CASSSGAGGGASYEQYF. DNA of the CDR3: TGTGCCAGCAGCTCTGGGGCCGGAGGGGGCGCGTCATACGAGCAGTACTTC.

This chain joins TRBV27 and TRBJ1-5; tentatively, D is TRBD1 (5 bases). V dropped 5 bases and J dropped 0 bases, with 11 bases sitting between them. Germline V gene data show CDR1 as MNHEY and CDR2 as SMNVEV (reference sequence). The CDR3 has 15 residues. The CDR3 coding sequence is TGTGCCAGCAGTCCCTCCCAGGGTAGCAATCAGCCCCAGCATTTT. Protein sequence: CASSPSQGSNQPQHF.

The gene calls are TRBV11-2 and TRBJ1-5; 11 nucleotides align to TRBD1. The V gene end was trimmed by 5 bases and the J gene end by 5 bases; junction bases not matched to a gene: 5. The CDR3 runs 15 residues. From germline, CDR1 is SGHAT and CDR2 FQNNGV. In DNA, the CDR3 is TGTGCCAGCAGCCCCGGGACAGGGGGAGATCAGCCCCAGCATTTT. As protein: CASSPGTGGDQPQHF.

Here the CDR3 reads CAISEPTHRGGAGGNTDTQYF. The CDR3 DNA sequence: TGTGCCATCAGTGAGCCAACCCACAGAGGAGGAGCGGGAGGCAACACAGATACGCAGTATTTT. V is TRBV10-3 and J is TRBJ2-3; 9 bases agree with TRBD2. The CDR3 has 21 residues. V lost 2 bases to trimming and J lost 2 bases; unmatched junction nucleotides: 20. Germline assignment: CDR1 ENHRY and CDR2 SYGVKD.

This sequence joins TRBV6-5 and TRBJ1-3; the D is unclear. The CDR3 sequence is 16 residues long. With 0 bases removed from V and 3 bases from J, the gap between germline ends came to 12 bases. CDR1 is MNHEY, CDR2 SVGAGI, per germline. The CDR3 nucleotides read TGTGCCAGCAGTTACTCGTTGGACGGGGATGGAAACACCATATATTTT. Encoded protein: CASSYSLDGDGNTIYF.

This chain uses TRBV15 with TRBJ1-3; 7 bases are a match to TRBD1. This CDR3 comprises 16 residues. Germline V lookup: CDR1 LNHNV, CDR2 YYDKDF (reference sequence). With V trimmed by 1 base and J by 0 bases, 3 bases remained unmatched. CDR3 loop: CATSRADRASGNTIYF. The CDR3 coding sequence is TGTGCCACCAGCAGAGCTGACAGGGCCTCTGGAAACACCATATATTTT.

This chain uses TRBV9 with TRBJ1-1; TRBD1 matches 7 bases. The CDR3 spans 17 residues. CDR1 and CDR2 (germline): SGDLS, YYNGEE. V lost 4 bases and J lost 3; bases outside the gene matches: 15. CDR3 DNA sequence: TGTGCCAGCAGCCCAGAGCCACAGGGGATGTTCTACACTGAAGCTTTCTTT. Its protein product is CASSPEPQGMFYTEAFF. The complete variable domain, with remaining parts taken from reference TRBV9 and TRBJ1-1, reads DSGVTQTPKHLITATGQRVTLRCSPRSGDLSVYWYQQSLDQGLQFLIQYYNGEERAKGNILERFSAQQFPDLHSELNLSSLELGDSALYFCASSPEPQGMFYTEAFFGQGTRLTVV.

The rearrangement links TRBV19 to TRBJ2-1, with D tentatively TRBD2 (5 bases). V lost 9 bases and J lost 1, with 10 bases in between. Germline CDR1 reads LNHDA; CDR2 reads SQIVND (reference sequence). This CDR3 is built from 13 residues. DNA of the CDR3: TGTGCCAGCAGGAGCGGATCCTACAATGAGCAGTTCTTC. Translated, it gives CASRSGSYNEQFF. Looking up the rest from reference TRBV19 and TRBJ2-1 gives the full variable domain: DGGITQSPKYLFRKEGQNVTLSCEQNLNHDAMYWYRQDPGQGLRLIYYSQIVNDFQKGDIAEGYSVSREKKESFPLTVTSAQKNPTAFYLCASRSGSYNEQFFGPGTRLTVL.